The clone carrying this TCR beta chain was seen ten or more times. The CDR3 has 16 amino acids. V shed 3 bases and J shed 2 bases, with 15 bases lying between them. The data derive from a study of naive and memory T cell subsets. The SP2 primer and nested alpha and beta constant region primers amplified ligated cDNA in four rounds. Each CDR3 protein gets one entry after TCRdb re-called the 5' RACE reads with MiXCR. This sample has roughly 60,000 distinct CDR3 sequences, with around 7.3% found just once. The library had UMIs added by 3' ligation of an oligonucleotide to TCR cDNA. Input was roughly 1 to 1000 ng of DNase-treated total RNA without cell sorting.

This TCR derives from a male donor in good health. The gene calls are TRBV12-3 or TRBV12-4 and TRBJ2-3, with D perhaps given as TRBD1 or TRBD2 (5 bases each). The CDR3 loop reads CASSFWGLSHTDTQYF. In DNA, the CDR3 is TGTGCCAGCAGTTTTTGGGGGTTATCCCACACAGATACGCAGTATTTT.